Below are 30 T cell receptor beta chains sequenced from a single sample in a study of blood T cells in healthy people across ages (dated by TCRdb to the mid-2010s). Libraries were built with 5' RACE. Data came from an Illumina HiSeq 2500. A second about 6 to 11 cycle PCR used a sample-barcoded 5' primer and a J-beta primer mix. Using fastp trimming at Q25 and MiXCR clonotype assembly, TCRdb reanalyzed the public sequencing data and kept in-frame beta chains. Rows with a matching CDR3 protein are joined into one entry that keeps the most common DNA and genes. Across this sample there are around 700,000 distinct CDR3 sequences, with roughly 25% seen only once. Of the sample, just under 9.5% falls within the top ten clones. In addition, the sample was reused for a study of T cells of mothers and their children.

The sequenced sample consisted of blood. Receptors were obtained from a boy aged 5-17 years in good health.

About this clonotype: The final CDR3 position lacks the conserved phenylalanine or tryptophan, pointing to a likely read error. This chain links TRBV20-1 with TRBJ2-7, with 7 bases lining up with TRBD1. CDR3 length: 15 amino acids. V lost 1 base and J lost 1; bases outside the gene matches: 7. Germline V gene sequence: CDR1 DFQATT, CDR2 SNEGSKA (reference sequence). The DNA of the CDR3 is TGCAGTGCTAGAGGGAACAGGGGTGATTCCTACGAGCAGTACCTC. This encodes CSARGNRGDSYEQYL.

This clonotype showed up just a few times. J is TRBJ2-5 and V is TRBV20-1; D remains ambiguous. The last part of the DNA fits TRBJ2-1 better; the J call may be wrong. In germline, CDR1 is DFQATT, CDR2 SNEGSKA (reference sequence). The CDR3 runs 14 residues. CDR3 protein: CSAIEVWSGDEQFF. The CDR3 nucleotides are TGCAGTGCCATAGAGGTTTGGAGTGGCGATGAGCAGTTCTTC.

This clonotype has more than one count but fewer than ten. The genes are TRBV5-1 and TRBJ2-1; D tentatively fits TRBD1 or TRBD2 (6 bases each). CDR1 SGHRS and CDR2 YFSETQ come from the germline V gene. This CDR3 comprises 14 residues. V lost 6 bases, J lost 8 bases, and 18 bases lay in between. The CDR3 loop reads CASNSGEGVDEQFF. The DNA for the CDR3 is TGCGCCAGCAACTCGGGAGAGGGGGTAGATGAGCAGTTCTTC.

The chain joins TRBV11-1 to TRBJ1-1; D not certain. Germline V gives CDR1 SGHAT, CDR2 FQDESV (reference sequence). The CDR3 length is 14 residues. Between the trimmed V and J ends, which lost 2 bases and 5 bases, there was a span of 12 bases. The chain's CDR3 is CASSLYLIGTEAFF. For the CDR3, the DNA is TGTGCCAGCAGCTTATACCTAATAGGGACTGAAGCTTTCTTT. Together with reference TRBV11-1 and TRBJ1-1, the CDR3 gives the full variable domain: EAEVAQSPRYKITEKSQAVAFWCDPISGHATLYWYRQILGQGPELLVQFQDESVVDDSQLPKDRFSAERLKGVDSTLKIQPAELGDSAMYLCASSLYLIGTEAFFGQGTRLTVV.

This clonotype was picked up a small number of times. The J gene is TRBJ2-1, the V gene TRBV5-1; no definite D call. Germline V lookup: CDR1 SGHRS, CDR2 YFSETQ. V was shortened by 5 bases and J by 0 bases, with 15 bases between the two germline ends. The CDR3 has 16 residues. The CDR3 DNA is TGCGCCAGCAGTCCCAACTCATTGGGCTCCTACAATGAGCAGTTCTTC. This translates into CASSPNSLGSYNEQFF.

The genes are TRBV10-3 and TRBJ2-7, with 7 bases identical to TRBD2. TRBJ2-5 explains the end of the DNA better; the J call may be wrong. Germline lookup yields CDR1 ENHRY and CDR2 SYGVKD. CDR3 size: 17 residues. CDR3 residues: CAISEPSGAPEMKTQYF. The CDR3 DNA sequence: TGTGCCATCAGTGAACCGAGCGGGGCACCAGAGATGAAGACCCAGTACTTC.

CDR3 coding DNA: TGTGCCATCAGTGAGTCCGAGGGGGGTGGGCCAGATACGCAGTATTTT. Translating gives CAISESEGGGPDTQYF. This sequence joins TRBV10-3 and TRBJ2-3; either TRBD1 or TRBD2 may supply D (6 bases each). Germline V gene sequence: CDR1 ENHRY, CDR2 SYGVKD. The CDR3 is 16 amino acids. Trimming shortened V by 0 bases and J by 4 bases, and 14 bases separated the two germline ends.

The chain combines TRBV10-3 with TRBJ2-3, with TRBD2 as a possible D gene (5 bases). V lost 3 bases, J lost 3 bases, and 10 bases lay in between. The CDR3 spans 14 residues. Germline V gene data show CDR1 as ENHRY and CDR2 as SYGVKD. CDR3 sequence: CAISDEGRTDTQYF. The CDR3 DNA is TGTGCCATCAGTGACGAGGGTCGGACAGATACGCAGTATTTT.

This chain joins TRBV21-1 and TRBJ2-2. TRBV21-1 is a known pseudogene. The CDR3 length is 10 residues. CDR3 protein: CASVTGELFF. CDR3 nucleotides: TGTGCCAGCGTAACCGGGGAGCTGTTTTTT.

This clonotype was counted a few times. One end of the junction fails to match germline, which may point to a read error. The chain carries TRBV11-2 and TRBJ2-1; no clear D. The CDR3 extends over 13 amino acids. Germline lookup yields CDR1 SGHAT and CDR2 FQNNGV. The chain's CDR3 is CASSIGPYNEQFF. The DNA of the CDR3 is TGCGCCAGCAGCATAGGCCCCTACAATGAGCAGTTCTTC.

This clonotype came up a few times. The chain joins TRBV11-2 to TRBJ1-2; no firm D call. V lost 0 bases to trimming and J lost 4 bases, with 12 bases between them. CDR1 SGHAT and CDR2 FQNNGV come from the germline V gene. This CDR3 is built from 15 residues. The CDR3 loop is CASSLDQTDLYGYTF. The CDR3 DNA follows: TGTGCCAGCAGCTTAGATCAAACGGACCTCTATGGCTACACCTTC.

V gene TRBV20-1 combines with J gene TRBJ2-5; 7 bases agree with TRBD2. The J call may be incorrect, as the DNA end agrees better with TRBJ2-1. CDR1 is DFQATT, CDR2 SNEGSKA, per germline (reference sequence). This CDR3 contains 13 residues. CDR3 in amino acids: CSAFSGYSNEQFF. For the CDR3, the DNA is TGCAGTGCTTTTAGCGGGTACAGCAATGAGCAGTTCTTC.

This clonotype has more than one count but fewer than ten. This chain uses TRBV7-9 with TRBJ2-7; D remains unclear. Deletions cut 1 base from V and 8 bases from J, with 15 bases between. Germline lookup yields CDR1 SEHNR and CDR2 FQNEAQ (reference sequence). The CDR3 consists of 14 residues. CDR3 nucleotide sequence: TGTGCCAGCAGCTTAGAGGGCCAGATTACGAAGCAGTACTTC. Its protein is CASSLEGQITKQYF.

The rearrangement joins TRBV11-2 to TRBJ2-4, with D maybe TRBD1 (5 bases). Trimming left V 0 bases short and J 7 bases short, with 13 bases between. Germline V gives CDR1 SGHAT, CDR2 FQNNGV. The CDR3 runs 15 residues. This chain's CDR3 is CASSLEGAGRNIQYF. The CDR3 DNA reads as TGTGCCAGCAGCTTAGAAGGTGCAGGGCGGAACATTCAGTACTTC.

This clonotype was recorded a few times. The V and J genes are TRBV9 and TRBJ2-5; D remains ambiguous. Matching the DNA end better, TRBJ2-7 makes the J call doubtful. Germline CDR1 SGDLS, CDR2 YYNGEE. CDR3 length: 15 residues. CDR3 residues: CASSPGPEESYEQYF. In DNA form, the CDR3 reads TGTGCCAGCAGCCCCGGGCCCGAAGAGTCCTACGAGCAGTACTTC.

The chain has TRBV29-1 and TRBJ1-2, with unresolved D. Germline values: CDR1 SQVTM, CDR2 ANQGSEA. The CDR3 loop spans 12 amino acids. Trimming shortened V by 1 base and J by 8 bases, and 11 bases separated the two germline ends. As DNA, the CDR3 is TGCAGCGTTGAAGGGGAGGCAGAGGGCTACACCTTC. It specifies CSVEGEAEGYTF.

V usage is TRBV2 and J usage is TRBJ2-5, with 9 bases aligning to TRBD2. The end of the DNA fits TRBJ2-1 better, so the J call may be wrong. Looked up from germline, CDR1 is SNHLY and CDR2 is FYNNEI. CDR3 length: 15 residues. The CDR3 sequence: CASSERLAGTNEQFF. In nucleotides, the CDR3 is TGTGCCAGCAGTGAGAGGCTAGCGGGAACCAATGAGCAGTTCTTC.

The chain is built from TRBV20-1 and TRBJ2-3; 7 nucleotides agree with TRBD1. The CDR3 is 14 residues long. V was clipped by 3 bases and J by 2 bases; unmatched bases: 5. Germline CDR1 reads DFQATT; CDR2 reads SNEGSKA (reference sequence). CDR3 sequence: CSASEGATTDTQYF. CDR3 sequence (DNA): TGCAGTGCTAGTGAGGGGGCCACCACAGATACGCAGTATTTT.

This chain connects TRBV11-2 to TRBJ2-7; maybe TRBD2 (6 bases). CDR1 is SGHAT, CDR2 FQNNGV, per germline. The CDR3 loop spans 13 amino acids. V was trimmed by 8 bases and J by 4 bases, leaving 15 bases between them. Written as DNA, the CDR3 is TGTGCCAGCGGGCTGGCGGGAAAGTACGAGCAGTACTTC. This sequence encodes CASGLAGKYEQYF.

This sequence joins TRBV9 and TRBJ1-6; D possibly corresponds to TRBD1 (5 bases). From germline, CDR1 is SGDLS and CDR2 YYNGEE. The CDR3 has 16 amino acids. Trimming cost V 0 bases and J 6 bases, with 13 bases left between them. DNA for the CDR3: TGTGCCAGCAGCGTAGGAGGGCAGGGCATTAATTCACCCCTCCACTTT. It specifies CASSVGGQGINSPLHF.

The chain has TRBV5-1 and TRBJ1-2; 8 positions agree with TRBD1. With 3 bases clipped from V and 9 bases from J, the junction kept 7 bases outside the gene matches. From germline, CDR1 is SGHRS and CDR2 YFSETQ. CDR3 length: 13 residues. The CDR3 sequence: CASSSRTGHSYTF. The CDR3 region has the DNA TGCGCCAGCAGCTCACGGACAGGGCATAGCTACACCTTC.

The rearrangement links TRBV6-1 to TRBJ2-1; perhaps TRBD2 as D (6 bases). V was cut by 6 bases and J by 1 base, with 16 bases left in between. The germline V gene encodes CDR1 MNHNS and CDR2 SASEGT. This CDR3 spans 16 amino acids. The CDR3, as DNA: TGTGCCAGCAGGGGCGGAGGGATCGGGTCCTACAATGAGCAGTTCTTC. Its protein product is CASRGGGIGSYNEQFF.

This chain's CDR3 is CASSPIGGTHTYEQYF. The CDR3 nucleotides read TGTGCCAGCAGCCCTATTGGCGGGACCCATACCTACGAGCAGTACTTC. The chain uses TRBV9 and TRBJ2-7, with a possible D match to TRBD2 (6 bases). Germline CDR1 is SGDLS and CDR2 is YYNGEE. V lost 4 bases and J 2 bases, leaving 19 bases between the germline ends. There are 16 residues in the CDR3.

The sample holds one count of this clonotype. The chain carries TRBV5-1 and TRBJ1-4; D might be TRBD1 (5 bases). The CDR3 length is 13 residues. V dropped 5 bases and J dropped 5 bases, with 10 bases sitting between them. The germline CDR1 and CDR2 sequences are SGHRS and YFSETQ. CDR3 in amino acids: CASRTAINEKLFF. Here the CDR3 DNA reads TGCGCCAGCAGGACAGCGATCAATGAAAAACTGTTTTTT.

The chain links TRBV12-3 or TRBV12-4 to TRBJ2-5; 7 positions agree with TRBD2. V dropped 6 bases and J dropped 2; count of bases not matched to a gene: 12. This CDR3 region has 16 residues. This chain's CDR3 is CASSPGLGTDQETQYF. The CDR3 coding sequence is TGTGCCAGCAGCCCCGGACTAGGGACGGATCAAGAGACCCAGTACTTC.

This clonotype was seen more than once but under ten times. V gene TRBV6-2 or TRBV6-3 combines with J gene TRBJ1-1; no clear D gene. The germline V and J ends were trimmed by 7 bases and 2 bases, with 11 bases remaining between them. Germline V CDR1 and CDR2: MNHEY, SVGEGT. The CDR3 runs 13 residues. CDR3 coding DNA: TGTGCCAGCACCGCTCAGTTTAACACTGAAGCTTTCTTT. Translation: CASTAQFNTEAFF.

This chain joins TRBV6-5 and TRBJ1-2, with 9 positions matching TRBD1. Germline CDR1 is MNHEY and CDR2 is SVGAGI. This CDR3 comprises 15 residues. The J segment lost 4 bases and the V segment lost 4 bases, leaving 7 bases of the junction unmatched. Here the CDR3 reads CASSLFTGGIYGYTF. The CDR3 DNA sequence: TGTGCCAGCAGTTTATTCACAGGGGGCATCTATGGCTACACCTTC.

This clonotype was detected a few times. This chain links TRBV12-3 or TRBV12-4 with TRBJ1-2; no firm D call. CDR3 length: 15 residues. V dropped 4 bases and J dropped 4 bases, with 16 bases sitting between them. The CDR3: CASSYSGSQSYGYTF. The CDR3 nucleotides read TGTGCCAGCAGTTACTCAGGATCGCAGAGCTATGGCTACACCTTC.

This clonotype was detected a few times. The rearrangement links TRBV20-1 to TRBJ1-6; D possibly corresponds to TRBD1 (6 bases). Germline-derived CDR1 and CDR2 are DFQATT and SNEGSKA (reference sequence). Deletions cut 0 bases from V and 8 bases from J, with 11 bases between. This CDR3 region has 14 residues. The CDR3 sequence is CSARDQGRYSPLHF. Written as DNA, the CDR3 is TGCAGTGCTAGAGATCAGGGGAGGTATTCACCCCTCCACTTT.

This clonotype has only a few counts. The CDR3 DNA reads as TGTGCTAGTGAACTCCCGGCTGGCGGGATATCAAATGAGCAGTTCTTC. As protein: CASELPAGGISNEQFF. This chain connects TRBV12-5 to TRBJ2-1, with a weak D call TRBD2 (6 bases). With 7 bases removed from V and 7 bases from J, the gap between germline ends came to 23 bases. The germline V gene encodes CDR1 LGHNT and CDR2 FRNRAP. The CDR3 sequence is 16 residues long. Filled out from reference TRBV12-5 and TRBJ2-1, the complete variable domain reads DARVTQTPRHKVTEMGQEVTMRCQPILGHNTVFWYRQTMMQGLELLAYFRNRAPLDDSGMPKDRFSAEMPDATLATLKIQPSEPRDSAVYFCASELPAGGISNEQFFGPGTRLTVL.